Listed below are T cell receptor beta chains from one sample, sequenced in a study of T cell repertoires in cytomegalovirus infection. These receptors' antigens are unknown. MiXCR, run by TCRdb on the reads, gives a single entry per CDR3 protein. The table includes some 900,000 distinct CDR3 sequences, around a third detected once. Sequencing used cultured CD8+ T cells from PBMCs, obtained from culture after CMV antigen stimulation. The receptors were gathered from a human donor in good health (CMV status not recorded). Some clones in this sample may be carry-over from other donors' samples. The CDR3 runs from the conserved cysteine through the conserved F or W. Fields, in order: D gene, J gene, clone size, V gene, CDR3 DNA, CDR3 protein. A D gene is named only where the DNA matches it firmly. Rows may omit the clone size; those that give it use once, few, many or a size class.

d_call: -
j_call: TRBJ1-5
clone_size: few
v_call: TRBV7-9
cdr3_nt: TGTGCCAGCAGCACCCCTGGGGGGACTCAGCCCCAGCATTTT
cdr3_aa: CASSTPGGTQPQHF

d_call: TRBD2
j_call: TRBJ2-3
clone_size: few
v_call: TRBV12-3/TRBV12-4
cdr3_nt: TGTGCCAGCAGCAAAAGACTAGCGGGGGTCCTCGATACGCAGTATTTT
cdr3_aa: CASSKRLAGVLDTQYF

d_call: -
j_call: TRBJ2-1
clone_size: -
v_call: TRBV7-6
cdr3_nt: TGTGCCAGCAGCTTCTTGACAGGAAATAACAATGAGCAGTTCTTC
cdr3_aa: CASSFLTGNNNEQFF

d_call: -
j_call: TRBJ2-2
clone_size: -
v_call: TRBV6-6
cdr3_nt: TGTGCCAGCAGTTACCTGCGAATGACGAACACCGGGGAGCTGTTTTTT
cdr3_aa: CASSYLRMTNTGELFF

d_call: -
j_call: TRBJ2-7
clone_size: -
v_call: TRBV27
cdr3_nt: TGTGCCAGCAGTTTATCGCGCGGGGCCCTCTCCTACGAGCAGTACTTC
cdr3_aa: CASSLSRGALSYEQYF

d_call: -
j_call: TRBJ2-1
clone_size: -
v_call: TRBV7-9
cdr3_nt: TGTGCCAGCAGCACAACAGGGTTCACCTACAATGAGCAGTTCTTC
cdr3_aa: CASSTTGFTYNEQFF

d_call: TRBD1
j_call: TRBJ2-5
clone_size: few
v_call: TRBV7-8
cdr3_nt: TGTGCCAGCAGCTTAGCGGGACAGAGATCGGGGGAGACCCAGTACTTC
cdr3_aa: CASSLAGQRSGETQYF

d_call: TRBD2
j_call: TRBJ2-5
clone_size: -
v_call: TRBV27
cdr3_nt: TGTGCCAGCAGTTTTGGAGCGGGGGAAGGGGAGACCCAGTACTTC
cdr3_aa: CASSFGAGEGETQYF

d_call: -
j_call: TRBJ1-2
clone_size: -
v_call: TRBV25-1
cdr3_nt: TGTGCCAGCAGTGAATCCGTCATCGCCTATGGCTACACCTTC
cdr3_aa: CASSESVIAYGYTF

d_call: TRBD1
j_call: TRBJ2-1
clone_size: once
v_call: TRBV6-5
cdr3_nt: TGTGCCAGCAGTTACTCAGGGGGCCTAGGGAATGAGCAGTTCTTC
cdr3_aa: CASSYSGGLGNEQFF

d_call: TRBD1
j_call: TRBJ1-1
clone_size: -
v_call: TRBV2
cdr3_nt: TGTGCCAGCAGTGAGGGCAGGGGGCTCACTGAAGCTTTCTTT
cdr3_aa: CASSEGRGLTEAFF

d_call: -
j_call: TRBJ1-2
clone_size: once
v_call: TRBV6-1
cdr3_nt: TGTGCCAGCAGTGGCCACAGGGTTGGCTACACCTTC
cdr3_aa: CASSGHRVGYTF

d_call: -
j_call: TRBJ1-1
clone_size: -
v_call: TRBV6-6
cdr3_nt: TGTGCCAGCAAACCCCGCGGCAGCCAGAACACTGAAGCTTTCTTT
cdr3_aa: CASKPRGSQNTEAFF

d_call: -
j_call: TRBJ2-7
clone_size: few
v_call: TRBV20-1
cdr3_nt: TGCAGTGCTGGCCGGGACTTTTCCTACGAGCAGTACTTC
cdr3_aa: CSAGRDFSYEQYF

d_call: -
j_call: TRBJ1-5
clone_size: few
v_call: TRBV6-2/TRBV6-3
cdr3_nt: TGTGCCAGCAGTCCCCAGTGGGGCAATCAGCCCCAGCATTTT
cdr3_aa: CASSPQWGNQPQHF

d_call: TRBD1
j_call: TRBJ2-7
clone_size: few
v_call: TRBV6-1
cdr3_nt: TGTGCCAGCCCTCCCAAGGGGACAGGGGGCCACGAGCAGTACTTC
cdr3_aa: CASPPKGTGGHEQYF

d_call: -
j_call: TRBJ2-7
clone_size: -
v_call: TRBV27
cdr3_nt: TGTGCCAGCAGTTTCGGGCAGGTCAACTACGAGCAGTACTTC
cdr3_aa: CASSFGQVNYEQYF

d_call: -
j_call: TRBJ2-7
clone_size: -
v_call: TRBV27
cdr3_nt: TGTGCCAGCAGTTTTGGGGGAAGACAATACGAGCAGTACTTC
cdr3_aa: CASSFGGRQYEQYF

d_call: -
j_call: TRBJ1-5
clone_size: -
v_call: TRBV19
cdr3_nt: TGTGCCAGTAACTCCGGGGGCAGGACCAATCAGCCCCAGCATTTT
cdr3_aa: CASNSGGRTNQPQHF

d_call: -
j_call: TRBJ1-1
clone_size: once
v_call: TRBV9
cdr3_nt: TGTGCCAGCAGCGTAACCCCGGGGGGCACTGAAGCTTTCTTT
cdr3_aa: CASSVTPGGTEAFF

d_call: -
j_call: TRBJ1-2
clone_size: few
v_call: TRBV27
cdr3_nt: TGTGCCAGCAGTTTATTAGCGGACCAGGGCTATGGCTACACCTTC
cdr3_aa: CASSLLADQGYGYTF

d_call: TRBD1
j_call: TRBJ2-5
clone_size: -
v_call: TRBV12-3/TRBV12-4
cdr3_nt: TGTGCCAGCAGCCTCGGGACAGGCCCGGGGGAGACCCAGTACTTC
cdr3_aa: CASSLGTGPGETQYF

d_call: -
j_call: TRBJ2-2
clone_size: -
v_call: TRBV6-1
cdr3_nt: TGTGCCAGCAGTGGATTGTGGGCCGGGGAGCTGTTTTTT
cdr3_aa: CASSGLWAGELFF

d_call: -
j_call: TRBJ2-7
clone_size: few
v_call: TRBV12-3/TRBV12-4
cdr3_nt: TGTGCCAGCAGCGGGTTCCGTTACGAGCAGTACTTC
cdr3_aa: CASSGFRYEQYF

d_call: TRBD1
j_call: TRBJ2-2
clone_size: -
v_call: TRBV7-6
cdr3_nt: TGTGCTAGCAGCGTAACCCGACAGGGTAATGTTGAATCGACCGGGGAGCTGTTTTTT
cdr3_aa: CASSVTRQGNVESTGELFF

d_call: -
j_call: TRBJ1-5
clone_size: few
v_call: TRBV6-6
cdr3_nt: TGTGCCAGCAGTTACTCGACCGGGCCCGAAAGCAATCAGCCCCAGCATTTT
cdr3_aa: CASSYSTGPESNQPQHF

d_call: -
j_call: TRBJ2-1
clone_size: few
v_call: TRBV25-1
cdr3_nt: TGTGCCAGCAGTGAATGGGAAGGGGTGGGCTCCTACAATGAGCAGTTCTTC
cdr3_aa: CASSEWEGVGSYNEQFF

d_call: TRBD2
j_call: TRBJ2-3
clone_size: -
v_call: TRBV4-1
cdr3_nt: TGCGCCAGCAGCCCTCCCCGGACTAGCGACACAGATACGCAGTATTTT
cdr3_aa: CASSPPRTSDTDTQYF